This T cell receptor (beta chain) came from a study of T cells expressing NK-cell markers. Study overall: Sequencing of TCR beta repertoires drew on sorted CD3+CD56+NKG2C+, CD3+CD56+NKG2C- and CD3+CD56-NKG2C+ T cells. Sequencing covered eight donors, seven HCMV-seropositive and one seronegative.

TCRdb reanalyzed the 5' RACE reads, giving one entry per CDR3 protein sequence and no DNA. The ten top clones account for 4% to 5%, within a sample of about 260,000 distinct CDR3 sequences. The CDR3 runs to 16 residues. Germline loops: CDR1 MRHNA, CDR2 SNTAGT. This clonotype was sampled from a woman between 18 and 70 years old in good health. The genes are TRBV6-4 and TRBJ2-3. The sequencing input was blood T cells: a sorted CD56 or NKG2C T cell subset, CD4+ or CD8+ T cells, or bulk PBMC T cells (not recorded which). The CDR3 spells CASSDSTGLASDTQYF.